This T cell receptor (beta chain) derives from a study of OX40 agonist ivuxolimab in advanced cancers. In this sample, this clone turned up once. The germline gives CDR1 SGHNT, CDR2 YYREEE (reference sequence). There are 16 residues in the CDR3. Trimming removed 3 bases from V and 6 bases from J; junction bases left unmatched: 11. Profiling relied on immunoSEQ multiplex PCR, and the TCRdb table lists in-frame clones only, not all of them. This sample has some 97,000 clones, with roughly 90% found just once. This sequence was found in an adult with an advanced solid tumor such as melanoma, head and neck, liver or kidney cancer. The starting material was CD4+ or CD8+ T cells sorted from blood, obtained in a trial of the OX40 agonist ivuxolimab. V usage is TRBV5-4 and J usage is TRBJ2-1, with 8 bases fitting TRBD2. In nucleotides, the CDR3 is TGTGCCAGCAGCTCAAGGACCGGGACTAGTCGCAATGAGCAGTTCTTC. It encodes CASSSRTGTSRNEQFF.